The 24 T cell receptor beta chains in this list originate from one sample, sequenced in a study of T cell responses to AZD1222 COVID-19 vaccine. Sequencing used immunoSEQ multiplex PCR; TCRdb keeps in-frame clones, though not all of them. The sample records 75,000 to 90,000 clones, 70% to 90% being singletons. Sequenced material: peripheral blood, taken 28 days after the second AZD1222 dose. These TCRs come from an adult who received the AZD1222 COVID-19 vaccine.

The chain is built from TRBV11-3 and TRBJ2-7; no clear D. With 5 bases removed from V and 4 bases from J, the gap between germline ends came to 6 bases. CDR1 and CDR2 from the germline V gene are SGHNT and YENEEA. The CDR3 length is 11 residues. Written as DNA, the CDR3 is TGTGCCAGCAGCATGCAATACGAGCAGTACTTC. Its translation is CASSMQYEQYF. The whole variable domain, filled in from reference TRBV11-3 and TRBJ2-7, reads EAGVVQSPRYKIIEKKQPVAFWCNPISGHNTLYWYLQNLGQGPELLIRYENEEAVDDSQLPKDRFSAERLKGVDSTLKIQPAELGDSAVYLCASSMQYEQYFGPGTRLTVT.

The CDR3 region is CASSLGTLIGGETQYF. Here the CDR3 DNA reads TGTGCCAGCAGCTTGGGGACGTTGATTGGGGGGGAGACCCAGTACTTC. This chain uses TRBV5-4 with TRBJ2-5, with a tentative D call TRBD2 (6 bases). Deletions cut 0 bases from V and 5 bases from J, with 17 bases between. Germline V gene sequence: CDR1 SGHNT, CDR2 YYREEE (reference sequence). The CDR3 contains 16 residues.

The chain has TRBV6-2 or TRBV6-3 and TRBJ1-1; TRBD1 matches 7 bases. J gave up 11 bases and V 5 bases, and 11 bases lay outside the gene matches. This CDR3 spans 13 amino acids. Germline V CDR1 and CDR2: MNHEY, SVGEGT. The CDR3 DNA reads TGTGCCAGCAGTCCCCTCGAGCACAGGGGTGCTTTCTTT. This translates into CASSPLEHRGAFF.

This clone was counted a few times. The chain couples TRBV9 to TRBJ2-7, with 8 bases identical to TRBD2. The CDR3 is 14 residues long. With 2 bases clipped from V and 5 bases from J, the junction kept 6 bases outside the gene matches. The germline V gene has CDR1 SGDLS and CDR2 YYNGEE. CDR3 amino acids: CASSVQGAGDEQYF. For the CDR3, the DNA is TGTGCCAGCAGCGTGCAGGGAGCGGGGGACGAGCAGTACTTC.

CDR3 amino acids: CASSIQTGGAGNTIYF. DNA for the CDR3: TGTGCCAGCAGCATACAGACAGGGGGCGCGGGAAACACCATATATTTT. This chain joins TRBV7-2 and TRBJ1-3, with 10 bases matching TRBD1. The CDR3 sequence is 16 residues long. V lost 5 bases to trimming and J lost 4 bases; unmatched junction nucleotides: 8. Per the germline V gene, CDR1 is SGHTA and CDR2 is FQGNSA.

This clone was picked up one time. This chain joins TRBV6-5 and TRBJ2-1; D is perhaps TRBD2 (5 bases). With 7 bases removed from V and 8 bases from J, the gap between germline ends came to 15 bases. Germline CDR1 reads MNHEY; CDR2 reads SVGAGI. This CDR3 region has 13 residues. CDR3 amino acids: CASIAPGLDEQFF. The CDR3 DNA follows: TGTGCCAGCATAGCGCCAGGACTGGATGAGCAGTTCTTC.

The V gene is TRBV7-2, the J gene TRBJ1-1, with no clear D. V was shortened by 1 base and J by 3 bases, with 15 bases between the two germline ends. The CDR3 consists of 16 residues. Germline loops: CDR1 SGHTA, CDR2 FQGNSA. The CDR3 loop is CASSLVGRVGDTEAFF. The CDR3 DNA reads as TGTGCCAGCAGCTTAGTAGGGCGGGTTGGGGACACTGAAGCTTTCTTT.

The DNA of the CDR3 is TGTGCCAGCAGTATAGACAGGAACACTGAAGCTTTCTTT. Translating gives CASSIDRNTEAFF. V usage is TRBV2 and J usage is TRBJ1-1; a weak D match, TRBD1 (5 bases). V was shortened by 5 bases and J by 1 base, with 8 bases between the two germline ends. The CDR3 is 13 amino acids. Germline assignment: CDR1 SNHLY and CDR2 FYNNEI.

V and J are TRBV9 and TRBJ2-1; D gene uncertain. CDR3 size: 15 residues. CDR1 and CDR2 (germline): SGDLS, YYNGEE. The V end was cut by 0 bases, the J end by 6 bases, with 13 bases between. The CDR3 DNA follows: TGTGCCAGCAGCGTAGAAGGGTCCAATATCAATGAGCAGTTCTTC. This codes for CASSVEGSNINEQFF.

The CDR3 loop is CATSDTTGSETQYF. CDR3 nucleotides: TGTGCCACCAGTGATACGACAGGGAGCGAGACCCAGTACTTC. The chain employs TRBV24-1 and TRBJ2-5, with 7 bases identical to TRBD1. With V trimmed by 3 bases and J by 5 bases, 5 bases remained unmatched. The CDR3 length is 14 residues. The germline V gene has CDR1 KGHDR and CDR2 SFDVKD.

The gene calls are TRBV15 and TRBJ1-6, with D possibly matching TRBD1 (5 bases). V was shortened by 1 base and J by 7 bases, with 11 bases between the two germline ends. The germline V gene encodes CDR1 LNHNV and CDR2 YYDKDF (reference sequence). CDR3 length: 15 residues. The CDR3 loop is CATSRAGRPNSPLHF. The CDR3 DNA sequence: TGTGCCACCAGCAGAGCGGGACGGCCGAATTCACCCCTCCACTTT.

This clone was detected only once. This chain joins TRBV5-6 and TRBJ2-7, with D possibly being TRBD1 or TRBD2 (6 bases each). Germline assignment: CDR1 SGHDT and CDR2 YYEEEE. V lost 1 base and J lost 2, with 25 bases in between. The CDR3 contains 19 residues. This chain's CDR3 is CASSLRVSGLGNRAYEQYF. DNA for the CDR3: TGTGCCAGCAGCTTGAGGGTTAGCGGCCTCGGGAACAGGGCCTACGAGCAGTACTTC.

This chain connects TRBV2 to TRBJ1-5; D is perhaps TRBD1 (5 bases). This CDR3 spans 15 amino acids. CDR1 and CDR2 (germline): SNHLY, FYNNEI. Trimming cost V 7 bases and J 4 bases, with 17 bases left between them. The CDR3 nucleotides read TGTGCCAGCAAGGTACAAACAGGCGAAAATCAGCCCCAGCATTTT. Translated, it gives CASKVQTGENQPQHF.

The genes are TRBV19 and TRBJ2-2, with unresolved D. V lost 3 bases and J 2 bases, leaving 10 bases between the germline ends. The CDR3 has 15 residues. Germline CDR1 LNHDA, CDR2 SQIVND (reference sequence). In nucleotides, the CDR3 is TGTGCCAGTAGTATCTCTGGCTCCAACACCGGGGAGCTGTTTTTT. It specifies CASSISGSNTGELFF.

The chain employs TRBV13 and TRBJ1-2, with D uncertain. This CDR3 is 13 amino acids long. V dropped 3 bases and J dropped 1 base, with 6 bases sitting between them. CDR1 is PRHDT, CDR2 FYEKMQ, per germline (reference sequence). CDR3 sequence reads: CASSFEFNYGYTF. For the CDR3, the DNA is TGTGCCAGCAGCTTCGAGTTTAACTATGGCTACACCTTC.

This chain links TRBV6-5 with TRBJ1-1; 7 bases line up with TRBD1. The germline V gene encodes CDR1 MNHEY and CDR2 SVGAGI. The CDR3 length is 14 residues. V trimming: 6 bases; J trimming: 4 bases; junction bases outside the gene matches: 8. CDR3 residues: CASRAGTAGTEAFF. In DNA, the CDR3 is TGTGCCAGCAGGGCAGGGACAGCGGGCACTGAAGCTTTCTTT.

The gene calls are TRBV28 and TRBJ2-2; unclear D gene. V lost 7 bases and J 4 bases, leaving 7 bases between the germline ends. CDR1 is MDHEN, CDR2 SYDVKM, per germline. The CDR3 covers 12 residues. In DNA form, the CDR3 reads TGTGCCAGCAATTCGTTCACCGGGGAGCTGTTTTTT. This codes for CASNSFTGELFF.

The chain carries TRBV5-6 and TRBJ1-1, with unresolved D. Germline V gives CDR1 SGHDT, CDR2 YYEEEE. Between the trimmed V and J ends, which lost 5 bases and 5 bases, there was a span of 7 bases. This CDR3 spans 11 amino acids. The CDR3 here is CASSRATEAFF. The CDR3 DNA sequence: TGTGCCAGCAGTCGGGCGACTGAAGCTTTCTTT.

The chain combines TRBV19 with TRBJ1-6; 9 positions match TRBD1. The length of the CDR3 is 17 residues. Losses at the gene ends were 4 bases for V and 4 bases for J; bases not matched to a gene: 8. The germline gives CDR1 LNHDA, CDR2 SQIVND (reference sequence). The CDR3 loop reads CASSSTPDRGYNSPLHF. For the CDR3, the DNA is TGTGCCAGTAGTAGTACCCCGGACAGGGGATATAATTCACCCCTCCACTTT. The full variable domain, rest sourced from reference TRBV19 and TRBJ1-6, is DGGITQSPKYLFRKEGQNVTLSCEQNLNHDAMYWYRQDPGQGLRLIYYSQIVNDFQKGDIAEGYSVSREKKESFPLTVTSAQKNPTAFYLCASSSTPDRGYNSPLHFGNGTRLTVT.

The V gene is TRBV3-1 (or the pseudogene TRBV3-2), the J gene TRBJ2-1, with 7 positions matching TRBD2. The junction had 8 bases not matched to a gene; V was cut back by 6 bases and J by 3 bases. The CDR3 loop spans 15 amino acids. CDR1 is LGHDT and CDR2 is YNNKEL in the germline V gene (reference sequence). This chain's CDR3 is CASSLLAGDYNEQFF. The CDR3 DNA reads TGTGCCAGCAGTCTCCTGGCGGGGGACTACAATGAGCAGTTCTTC.

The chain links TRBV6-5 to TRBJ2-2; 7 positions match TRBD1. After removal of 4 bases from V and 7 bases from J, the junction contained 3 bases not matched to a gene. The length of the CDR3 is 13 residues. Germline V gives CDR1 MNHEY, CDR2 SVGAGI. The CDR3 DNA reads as TGTGCCAGCAGTTTAGGGGGCAGCGGGGAGCTGTTTTTT. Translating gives CASSLGGSGELFF.

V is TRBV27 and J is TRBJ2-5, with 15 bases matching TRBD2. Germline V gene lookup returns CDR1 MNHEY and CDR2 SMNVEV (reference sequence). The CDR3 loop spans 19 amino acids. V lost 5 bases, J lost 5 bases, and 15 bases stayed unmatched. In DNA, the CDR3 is TGTGCCAGCAGTCTAAGAGGTAGAACCGGGACTAGCGGGAGGGAGACCCAGTACTTC. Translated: CASSLRGRTGTSGRETQYF.

CDR3 nucleotide sequence: TGTGCCAGTAGTATAGGGGACATTCAGTACTTC. Protein: CASSIGDIQYF. The chain is built from TRBV19 and TRBJ2-4; D unresolved. This CDR3 contains 11 residues. V was shortened by 1 base and J by 8 bases, with 3 bases between the two germline ends. Germline values: CDR1 LNHDA, CDR2 SQIVND (reference sequence). Drawing the rest from reference TRBV19 and TRBJ2-4, the complete variable domain is DGGITQSPKYLFRKEGQNVTLSCEQNLNHDAMYWYRQDPGQGLRLIYYSQIVNDFQKGDIAEGYSVSREKKESFPLTVTSAQKNPTAFYLCASSIGDIQYFGAGTRLSVL.

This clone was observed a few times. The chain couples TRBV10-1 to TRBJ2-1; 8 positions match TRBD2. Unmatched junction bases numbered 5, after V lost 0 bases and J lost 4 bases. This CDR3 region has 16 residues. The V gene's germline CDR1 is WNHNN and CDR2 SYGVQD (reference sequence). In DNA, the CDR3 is TGCGCCAGCAGTGAGTCGATGGCGGGGGGATACAATGAGCAGTTCTTC. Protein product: CASSESMAGGYNEQFF.